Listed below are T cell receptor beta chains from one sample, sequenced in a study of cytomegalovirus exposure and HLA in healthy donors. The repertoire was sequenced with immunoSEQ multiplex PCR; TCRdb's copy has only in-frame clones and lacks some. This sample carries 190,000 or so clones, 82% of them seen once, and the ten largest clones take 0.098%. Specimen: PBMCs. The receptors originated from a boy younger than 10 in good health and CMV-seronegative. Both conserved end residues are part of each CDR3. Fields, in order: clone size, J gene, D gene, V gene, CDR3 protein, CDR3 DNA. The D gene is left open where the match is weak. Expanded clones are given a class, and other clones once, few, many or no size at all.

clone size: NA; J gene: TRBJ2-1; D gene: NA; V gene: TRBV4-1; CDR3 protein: CASSQWAVTENNEQFF; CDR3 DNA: TGCGCCAGCAGCCAGTGGGCCGTGACAGAAAACAATGAGCAGTTCTTC
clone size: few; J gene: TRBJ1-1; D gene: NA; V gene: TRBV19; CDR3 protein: CASSIEAGTEAFF; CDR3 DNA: TGTGCCAGTAGTATAGAGGCGGGAACTGAAGCTTTCTTT
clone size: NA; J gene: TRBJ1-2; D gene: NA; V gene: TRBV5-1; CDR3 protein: CASSIAGTKGLYGYTF; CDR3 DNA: TGCGCCAGCAGCATCGCCGGGACGAAGGGACTCTATGGCTACACCTTC
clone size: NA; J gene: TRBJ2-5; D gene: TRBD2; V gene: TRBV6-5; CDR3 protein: CASSYSTSGGETQYF; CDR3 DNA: TGTGCCAGCAGTTACTCGACTAGCGGGGGAGAGACCCAGTACTTC
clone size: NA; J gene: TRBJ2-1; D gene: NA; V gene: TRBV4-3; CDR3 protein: CASSQGRLNVDEQFF; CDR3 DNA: TGCGCCAGCAGCCAAGGGAGGTTAAACGTGGATGAGCAGTTCTTC
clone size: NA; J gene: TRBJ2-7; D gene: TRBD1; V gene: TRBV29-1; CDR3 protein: CSVRTGTYEQYF; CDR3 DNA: TGCAGCGTAAGGACAGGGACCTACGAGCAGTACTTC
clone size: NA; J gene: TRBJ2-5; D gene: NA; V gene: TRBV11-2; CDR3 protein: CASSLGAVREQYF; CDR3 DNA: TGTGCCAGCAGCTTAGGGGCGGTGAGGGAGCAGTACTTC
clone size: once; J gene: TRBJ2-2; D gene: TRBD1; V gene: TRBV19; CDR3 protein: CASTLSVGTGKVGELFF; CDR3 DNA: TGTGCCAGTACCCTATCAGTTGGGACAGGGAAAGTCGGGGAGCTGTTTTTT
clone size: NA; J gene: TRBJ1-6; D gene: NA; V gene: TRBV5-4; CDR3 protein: CASSLDPGKNSPLHF; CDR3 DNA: TGTGCCAGCAGCTTGGATCCAGGGAAAAATTCACCCCTCCACTTT
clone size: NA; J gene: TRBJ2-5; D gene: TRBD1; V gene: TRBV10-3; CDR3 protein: CAISDGRGSQETQYF; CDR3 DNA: TGTGCCATCAGTGATGGCAGGGGGTCCCAAGAGACCCAGTACTTC
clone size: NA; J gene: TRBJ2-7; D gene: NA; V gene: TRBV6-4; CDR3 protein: CASSAPGLRYEQYF; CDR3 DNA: TGTGCCAGCAGTGCCCCAGGGTTACGCTACGAGCAGTACTTC
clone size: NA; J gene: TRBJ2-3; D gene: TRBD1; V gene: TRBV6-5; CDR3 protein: CASSFRGDTQYF; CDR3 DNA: TGTGCCAGCAGTTTCAGGGGGGATACGCAGTATTTT
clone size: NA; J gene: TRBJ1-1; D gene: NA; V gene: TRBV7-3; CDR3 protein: CASSLMGSMNTEAFF; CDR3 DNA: TGTGCCAGCAGCTTAATGGGCAGCATGAACACTGAAGCTTTCTTT
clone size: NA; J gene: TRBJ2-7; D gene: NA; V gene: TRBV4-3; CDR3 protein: CASSQGDGGSYEQYF; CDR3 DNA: TGCGCCAGCAGCCAAGGGGACGGGGGCTCCTACGAGCAGTACTTC